This TCR beta chain was found in a study of neoadjuvant anti-PD-1 for oral cavity cancer. Overall study: Before surgery, most patients got three to four biweekly 3 mg/kg nivolumab doses. Patients without progression got a fourth dose around day 43.

Here immunoSEQ multiplex PCR was the method, and the copy in TCRdb shows in-frame clones only, minus some. The repertoire has 73,000 or so clones, approximately 85% of them found once; the top ten carry roughly 3.5%. This CDR3 has 13 amino acids. Germline values: CDR1 MNHEY, CDR2 SVGAGI. Between the trimmed V and J ends, which lost 2 bases and 5 bases, there was a span of 9 bases. Regarding time point: after neoadjuvant nivolumab, at surgical resection. Patients had HPV-negative, locally advanced oral cavity squamous cell carcinoma. Analysis of PBMCs was direct, with no culture step. The sample here was PBMCs, taken after nivolumab (anti-PD-1) treatment. The clonotype originates from a person between 40 and 80 years old with oral cavity squamous cell carcinoma. The chain is built from TRBV6-5 and TRBJ1-2; perhaps TRBD1 as D (5 bases). CDR3 region: CASSYEGKYGYTF. CDR3 bases: TGTGCCAGCAGTTACGAGGGGAAATATGGCTACACCTTC.